These 10 T cell receptor beta chains originate from one sample sequenced in a study of shared clonotypes between healthy human individuals. CD45RO-negative, CCR7-selected cells formed the naive CD8 fraction, which excluded terminally differentiated effector memory CD45RA+ cells. Profiling relied on immunoSEQ multiplex PCR, and the TCRdb table lists in-frame clones only, not all of them. The sample gives millions of clones, about 95% of which show up once; 1% to 1.3% is in the top ten. The sequenced material came from naive CD8+ T cells sorted from blood. These receptors all stem from a man younger than 30 in good health.

The gene calls are TRBV6-1 and TRBJ1-2; D is perhaps TRBD1 (5 bases). The germline gives CDR1 MNHNS, CDR2 SASEGT. Trimming took off 2 bases at V and 6 bases at J, with 10 bases between the two ends. CDR3 size: 13 residues. This chain's CDR3 is CASSERGDHGYTF. The CDR3 bases are TGTGCCAGCAGTGAACGGGGGGATCATGGCTACACCTTC.

This sequence joins TRBV30 and TRBJ2-7; no definite D call. Germline loops: CDR1 GTSNPN, CDR2 SVGIG (reference sequence). Trimming removed 4 bases from V and 6 bases from J, with 13 bases in between. CDR3 length: 12 amino acids. DNA for the CDR3: TGTGCCTGGAATCTTGCCCCGGGCGAGCAGTACTTC. Its translation: CAWNLAPGEQYF.

The chain joins TRBV4-1 to TRBJ1-1; D not resolved. Germline V gene data show CDR1 as MGHRA and CDR2 as YSYEKL. This CDR3 has 14 amino acids. Trimming pared 0 bases from V and 5 bases from J, leaving 10 bases between. CDR3 bases: TGCGCCAGCAGCCAAGATGACGGATTTACTGAAGCTTTCTTT. This codes for CASSQDDGFTEAFF.

This clone is a singleton in its sample. The chain carries TRBV10-2 and TRBJ2-7; 9 bases fit TRBD1. V lost 8 bases, J lost 5 bases, and 4 bases stayed unmatched. CDR1 WSHSY and CDR2 SAAADI come from the germline V gene. CDR3 length: 12 amino acids. As DNA, the CDR3 is TGCGCCAGCCTAGGACAGGGGAACGAGCAGTACTTC. Residues: CASLGQGNEQYF.

This rearrangement joins TRBV5-4 to TRBJ2-7; D remains ambiguous. The germline CDR1 and CDR2 sequences are SGHNT and YYREEE (reference sequence). The CDR3 length is 13 residues. V was trimmed by 0 bases and J by 2 bases, leaving 6 bases between them. The CDR3 DNA follows: TGTGCCAGCAGCTTGGATTGGACCTACGAGCAGTACTTC. This codes for CASSLDWTYEQYF.

The V call is TRBV5-1, the J call TRBJ2-7, with TRBD2 matching over 9 bases. From germline, CDR1 is SGHRS and CDR2 YFSETQ. The CDR3 loop spans 14 amino acids. V dropped 0 bases and J dropped 6; count of bases not matched to a gene: 4. CDR3 sequence: CASSLELAGREQYF. In DNA form, the CDR3 reads TGCGCCAGCAGCTTGGAGCTAGCGGGACGCGAGCAGTACTTC.

This chain links TRBV28 with TRBJ2-7, with TRBD1 identical over 9 bases. This CDR3 spans 16 amino acids. Trimming cost V 0 bases and J 4 bases; bases outside gene matches: 7. The V gene's germline CDR1 is MDHEN and CDR2 SYDVKM. The DNA of the CDR3 is TGTGCCAGCAGTTTATGGGAGGGACAGGGCCCATACGAGCAGTACTTC. Encoded protein: CASSLWEGQGPYEQYF. Using reference TRBV28 and TRBJ2-7 for the parts outside the CDR3, the full variable domain is DVKVTQSSRYLVKRTGEKVFLECVQDMDHENMFWYRQDPGLGLRLIYFSYDVKMKEKGDIPEGYSVSREKKERFSLILESASTNQTSMYLCASSLWEGQGPYEQYFGPGTRLTVT.

The chain has TRBV4-1 and TRBJ1-1; D remains ambiguous. Between the trimmed V and J ends, which lost 8 bases and 4 bases, there was a span of 17 bases. The CDR3 covers 14 residues. Germline CDR1 and CDR2: MGHRA and YSYEKL. The chain's CDR3 is CASGRVEGLTEAFF. The DNA for the CDR3 is TGCGCCAGCGGTAGAGTAGAGGGCCTCACTGAAGCTTTCTTT.

The chain couples TRBV15 to TRBJ2-7, with TRBD2 identical over 13 bases. The junction had 8 bases not matched to a gene; V was cut back by 0 bases and J by 6 bases. Germline V gene lookup returns CDR1 LNHNV and CDR2 YYDKDF (reference sequence). CDR3 length equals 17 residues. The CDR3: CATSRDTSGRAHCEQYF. The CDR3, as DNA: TGTGCCACCAGCAGAGACACTAGCGGGAGGGCCCATTGCGAGCAGTACTTC.

This clone appeared a single time. This rearrangement joins TRBV14 to TRBJ2-7; no definite D call. This CDR3 contains 14 residues. Per germline, CDR1 SGHDN and CDR2 FVKESK. V gave up 1 base and J gave up 2 bases, with 9 bases separating them. CDR3 nucleotide sequence: TGTGCCAGCAGCCAAGGGACGGCGCCCTACGAGCAGTACTTC. Its protein product is CASSQGTAPYEQYF.